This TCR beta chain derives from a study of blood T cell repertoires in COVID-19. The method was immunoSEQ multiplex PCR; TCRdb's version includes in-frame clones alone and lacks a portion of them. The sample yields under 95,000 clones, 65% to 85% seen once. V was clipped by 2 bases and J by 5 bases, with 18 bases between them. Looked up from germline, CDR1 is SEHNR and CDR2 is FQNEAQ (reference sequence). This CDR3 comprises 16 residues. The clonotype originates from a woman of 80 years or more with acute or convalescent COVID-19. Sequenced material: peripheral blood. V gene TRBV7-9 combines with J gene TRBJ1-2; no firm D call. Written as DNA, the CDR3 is TGTGCCAGCAGCTTAAGCCGAGGCAGCTTCGAGTATGGCTACACCTTC. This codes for CASSLSRGSFEYGYTF.